The clone carrying this T cell receptor beta chain was detected only once. The antigen is not known. The sample originates from a study of cytomegalovirus exposure and HLA in healthy donors. About the study: Earlier, 95 million to 130 million unique TCR beta sequences were recovered from about 200 million T cells by an analysis.

Use of 60 Vbeta and 13 Jbeta primers characterized the PCR. The data were produced by immunoSEQ multiplex PCR, yet TCRdb's version contains in-frame clones alone and is incomplete. The table records about 140,000 clones, over 70% of them present only once. Study results and limitations: Associated with cytomegalovirus, according to the listing, were around 160 TCR beta chains. In a later analysis, HLA-associated beta chains showed higher expansion and lower generation probabilities than comparable chains. A previous analysis found most TCR beta V segments productive roughly 90% or roughly 30% of the time.

The V and J ends lost 1 base and 0 bases respectively, with 7 bases between them. The CDR3 length is 15 residues. From germline, CDR1 is LNHNV and CDR2 YYDKDF (reference sequence). This TCR was sampled from a man aged 30 to 39 in good health and CMV-seronegative. The chain employs TRBV15 and TRBJ2-1; D remains ambiguous. Sequenced material: PBMCs. The CDR3 loop is CATSRVTSSYNEQFF. The DNA of the CDR3 is TGTGCCACCAGCAGAGTCACGAGCTCCTACAATGAGCAGTTCTTC.